The clone carrying this TCR beta chain was seen repeatedly, ten times or more. Its antigen is not known. The source of the sample is a study of T cell repertoires in cytomegalovirus infection. Study-level information: Based on public TCR beta signatures, there were indications of CMV infection and of a matching HLA type.

One entry per CDR3 protein results from TCRdb running MiXCR on the reads. The sample has 560,000 or so distinct CDR3 sequences; approximately 15% are singletons. Whole-study results and caveats: Adding up the frequency of public TCR beta families identified people who carried CMV plus the relevant HLA. HLA-C-restricted, CMV-specific TCR beta clonotypes were dominant ex vivo.

Germline-derived CDR1 and CDR2 are MGHRA and YSYEKL. V lost 2 bases, J lost 2 bases, and 10 bases lay in between. This CDR3 contains 15 residues. Sequencing was done on a sample of CD8+ T cells from PBMCs. J is TRBJ1-5 and V is TRBV4-1; D is possibly TRBD1 (5 bases). This TCR derives from a human donor in good health (CMV status not recorded). Some clones in this sample may be carry-over from other donors' samples. CDR3 bases: TGCGCCAGCAGCCAACTTTCGGGGGGCAATCAGCCCCAGCATTTT. Protein sequence: CASSQLSGGNQPQHF.